What follows are 17 T cell receptor beta chains derived from one specimen sequenced in a study of T cell repertoires and HLA-DP antigens. Generated by immunoSEQ multiplex PCR, the TCRdb table keeps only in-frame clones and is missing some. The table records more than 90,000 clones, 80% to 95% of them present only once. Their antigens are not known. Sequencing input: CD4+ T cells from PBMCs. The source is a woman in her late teens or twenties in good health and CMV-seronegative.

J is TRBJ2-7 and V is TRBV19; 7 bases are a match to TRBD1. This CDR3 contains 15 residues. Per germline, CDR1 LNHDA and CDR2 SQIVND (reference sequence). V shed 3 bases, J shed 2 bases, and the junction held 7 bases outside the gene matches. The CDR3 sequence is CASSIRGRRAYEQYF. In DNA form, the CDR3 reads TGTGCCAGTAGTATTAGGGGGCGTCGTGCCTACGAGCAGTACTTC.

The chain uses TRBV30 and TRBJ1-2; D not certain. This CDR3 has 12 residues. Germline V gene data show CDR1 as GTSNPN and CDR2 as SVGIG (reference sequence). V was clipped by 2 bases and J by 8 bases, with 12 bases between them. CDR3 bases: TGTGCCTGGAGTCACTTGACCTCAGGCTACACCTTC. Encoded protein: CAWSHLTSGYTF.

This chain links TRBV28 with TRBJ2-7, with 9 bases lining up with TRBD2. Germline assignment: CDR1 MDHEN and CDR2 SYDVKM. The V gene end was trimmed by 6 bases and the J gene end by 6 bases; junction bases not matched to a gene: 9. This CDR3 is built from 14 residues. DNA for the CDR3: TGTGCCAGCAGCCATTCTAGCGGGACACTCGAGCAGTACTTC. This encodes CASSHSSGTLEQYF.

The rearrangement links TRBV7-9 to TRBJ2-7; D is uncertain. This CDR3 spans 15 amino acids. Trimming removed 3 bases from V and 3 bases from J, with 15 bases in between. Germline V gives CDR1 SEHNR, CDR2 FQNEAQ (reference sequence). Here the CDR3 reads CASSFPTEAIYEQYF. The CDR3 DNA follows: TGTGCCAGCAGCTTCCCTACAGAAGCCATCTACGAGCAGTACTTC.

The chain employs TRBV2 and TRBJ2-3; D is perhaps TRBD2 (6 bases). The CDR3 covers 18 residues. Germline V gene lookup returns CDR1 SNHLY and CDR2 FYNNEI. Between the trimmed V and J ends, which lost 3 bases and 2 bases, there was a span of 21 bases. The CDR3, as DNA: TGTGCCAGCAGTGATGGATTGCGTAAGGGCGGGGCCACAGATACGCAGTATTTT. Translated, it gives CASSDGLRKGGATDTQYF.

The chain couples TRBV19 to TRBJ1-1; D not resolved. This CDR3 is built from 15 residues. The V end was cut by 3 bases, the J end by 2 bases, with 13 bases between. Germline V lookup: CDR1 LNHDA, CDR2 SQIVND (reference sequence). The CDR3 here is CASSIPLSGNTEAFF. The CDR3 DNA follows: TGTGCCAGTAGTATCCCCCTAAGCGGTAACACTGAAGCTTTCTTT. The full variable domain, with the rest looked up from reference TRBV19 and TRBJ1-1, is DGGITQSPKYLFRKEGQNVTLSCEQNLNHDAMYWYRQDPGQGLRLIYYSQIVNDFQKGDIAEGYSVSREKKESFPLTVTSAQKNPTAFYLCASSIPLSGNTEAFFGQGTRLTVV.

The chain is built from TRBV6-1 and TRBJ2-3, with unresolved D. The CDR3 is made up of 14 amino acids. V gave up 1 base and J gave up 2 bases, with 7 bases separating them. Germline CDR1 reads MNHNS; CDR2 reads SASEGT. CDR3 loop: CASSEGWTTDTQYF. The CDR3 DNA sequence: TGTGCCAGCAGTGAAGGGTGGACCACAGATACGCAGTATTTT.

This rearrangement joins TRBV13 to TRBJ2-7; 9 bases line up with TRBD1. The germline CDR1 and CDR2 sequences are PRHDT and FYEKMQ (reference sequence). With 5 bases clipped from V and 1 base from J, the junction kept 3 bases outside the gene matches. CDR3 size: 14 residues. CDR3 amino acids: CASSTGGSSYEQYF. The DNA of the CDR3 is TGTGCCAGCAGCACAGGGGGCTCATCCTACGAGCAGTACTTC.

The V call is TRBV6-1, the J call TRBJ2-3; D unresolved. This CDR3 spans 15 amino acids. Germline loops: CDR1 MNHNS, CDR2 SASEGT. V gave up 7 bases and J gave up 0 bases, with 14 bases separating them. DNA for the CDR3: TGTGCCAGCACCTCGGGCTCCACTAGCACAGATACGCAGTATTTT. Its translation: CASTSGSTSTDTQYF.

The count of this clone is one. The CDR3: CASSLAGGSLGETQYF. As DNA, the CDR3 is TGTGCCAGCAGCTTAGCGGGAGGGTCATTAGGAGAGACCCAGTACTTC. The chain combines TRBV7-2 with TRBJ2-5; 7 positions match TRBD2. The V gene's germline CDR1 is SGHTA and CDR2 FQGNSA. The CDR3 contains 16 residues. V gave up 0 bases and J gave up 4 bases; unmatched junction bases: 8.

This clone was counted once. This rearrangement joins TRBV28 to TRBJ2-7; D might be TRBD2 (5 bases). The CDR3 length is 14 residues. Trimming removed 3 bases from V and 1 base from J, with 10 bases in between. Germline CDR1 is MDHEN and CDR2 is SYDVKM. The CDR3 DNA reads TGTGCCAGCAGTTTTCTAGCTAGATCCTACGAGCAGTACGTC. It is translated as CASSFLARSYEQYV.

This chain links TRBV10-3 with TRBJ2-4; D is ambiguous. This CDR3 spans 15 amino acids. V was pared by 0 bases and J by 6 bases, with 12 bases between. Germline V gene lookup returns CDR1 ENHRY and CDR2 SYGVKD. The CDR3 sequence: CAISESMAQRNIQYF. The CDR3 nucleotides are TGTGCCATCAGTGAGTCGATGGCACAGAGAAACATTCAGTACTTC.

The chain links TRBV5-5 to TRBJ2-6; 9 nucleotides agree with TRBD1. Germline V gene sequence: CDR1 SGHKS, CDR2 YYEKEE (reference sequence). The V and J ends lost 5 bases and 2 bases, in that order; junction bases with no gene match: 8. The CDR3 covers 17 residues. The CDR3 sequence is CASRTGGTTPGANVLTF. The CDR3 nucleotides read TGTGCCAGCAGGACAGGGGGGACAACCCCTGGGGCCAACGTCCTGACTTTC.

The chain joins TRBV6-5 to TRBJ2-7; 10 bases map to TRBD2. Per germline, CDR1 MNHEY and CDR2 SVGAGI. The trim removed 2 bases at V and 2 bases at J, leaving 3 bases unmatched. The CDR3 is 15 amino acids. CDR3 protein: CASSYGTSVTYEQYF. The CDR3 DNA sequence: TGTGCCAGCAGTTACGGGACTAGCGTCACCTACGAGCAGTACTTC.

J is TRBJ1-2 and V is TRBV18, with D unresolved. The germline V gene has CDR1 KGHSH and CDR2 LQKENI. The length of the CDR3 is 13 residues. Trimming stripped 5 bases from V and 1 base from J, with 8 bases between. The CDR3, as DNA: TGTGCCAGCTCAACGGACGGTAACTATGGCTACACCTTC. This codes for CASSTDGNYGYTF.

Only one count was recorded for this clone. V and J are TRBV5-1 and TRBJ1-2; 10 positions agree with TRBD1. The CDR3 spans 14 residues. The germline V gene has CDR1 SGHRS and CDR2 YFSETQ. V dropped 2 bases and J dropped 10; count of bases not matched to a gene: 8. The chain's CDR3 is CASSLSRDRGYYTF. CDR3 bases: TGCGCCAGCAGCTTATCAAGGGACAGGGGATACTACACCTTC. Together with reference TRBV5-1 and TRBJ1-2, the CDR3 gives the full variable domain: KAGVTQTPRYLIKTRGQQVTLSCSPISGHRSVSWYQQTPGQGLQFLFEYFSETQRNKGNFPGRFSGRQFSNSRSEMNVSTLELGDSALYLCASSLSRDRGYYTFGSGTRLTVV.

The chain carries TRBV28 and TRBJ1-5, with D tentatively TRBD1 (6 bases). V dropped 3 bases and J dropped 6 bases, with 15 bases sitting between them. This CDR3 region has 15 residues. Germline CDR1 is MDHEN and CDR2 is SYDVKM. The CDR3 is CASSFPQGTSQPQHF. For the CDR3, the DNA is TGTGCCAGCAGTTTCCCACAGGGAACTTCTCAGCCCCAGCATTTT. The full variable domain, in which reference TRBV28 and TRBJ1-5 provide the parts outside the CDR3, is DVKVTQSSRYLVKRTGEKVFLECVQDMDHENMFWYRQDPGLGLRLIYFSYDVKMKEKGDIPEGYSVSREKKERFSLILESASTNQTSMYLCASSFPQGTSQPQHFGDGTRLSIL.